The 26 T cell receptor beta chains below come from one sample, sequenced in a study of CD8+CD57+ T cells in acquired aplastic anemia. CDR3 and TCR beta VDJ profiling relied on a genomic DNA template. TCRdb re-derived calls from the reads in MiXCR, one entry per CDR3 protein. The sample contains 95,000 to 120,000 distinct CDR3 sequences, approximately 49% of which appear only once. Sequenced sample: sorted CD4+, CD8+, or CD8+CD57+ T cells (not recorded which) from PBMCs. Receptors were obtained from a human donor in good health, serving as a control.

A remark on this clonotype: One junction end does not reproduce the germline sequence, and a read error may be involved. The CDR3 nucleotides read TGTGCCAGCAGTGAATCCCCAGAGACAGTCTACGAGCAGTATTTC. It is translated as CASSESPETVYEQYF. The rearrangement uses TRBV2 and TRBJ2-7; D perhaps matches TRBD1 (5 bases). Germline loops: CDR1 SNHLY, CDR2 FYNNEI. This CDR3 is built from 15 residues.

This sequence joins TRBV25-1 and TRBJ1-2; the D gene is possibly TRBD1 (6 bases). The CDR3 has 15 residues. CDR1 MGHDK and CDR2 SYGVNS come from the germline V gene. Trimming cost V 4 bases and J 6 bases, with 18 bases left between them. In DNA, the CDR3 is TGTGCCAGCAGTGGGGGGGGCAGGGGAGGGGATGGCTACACCTTC. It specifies CASSGGGRGGDGYTF.

The CDR3 nucleotides read TGTGCCAGCAGTGGGGAGCTGTTTTTT. This gives the protein CASSGELFF. The chain recombines TRBV9 with TRBJ2-2; D is unresolved. V was trimmed by 5 bases and J by 8 bases, leaving 1 base between them. Germline V gene data show CDR1 as SGDLS and CDR2 as YYNGEE. The CDR3 consists of 9 residues.

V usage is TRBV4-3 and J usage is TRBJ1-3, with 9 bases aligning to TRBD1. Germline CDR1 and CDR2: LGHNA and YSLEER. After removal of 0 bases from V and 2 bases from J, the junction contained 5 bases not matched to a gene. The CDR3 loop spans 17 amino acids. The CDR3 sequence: CASSQDRGDRAGNTIYF. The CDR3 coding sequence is TGCGCCAGCAGCCAAGACAGAGGGGACAGGGCTGGAAACACCATATATTTT.

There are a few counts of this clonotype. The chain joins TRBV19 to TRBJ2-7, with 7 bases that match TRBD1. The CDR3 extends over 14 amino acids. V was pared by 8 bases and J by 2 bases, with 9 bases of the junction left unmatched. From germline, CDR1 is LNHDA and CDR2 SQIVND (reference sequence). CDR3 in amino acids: CASAPPGTAYEQYF. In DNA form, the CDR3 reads TGTGCCAGTGCACCGCCCGGGACAGCCTACGAGCAGTACTTC. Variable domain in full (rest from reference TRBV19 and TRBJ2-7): DGGITQSPKYLFRKEGQNVTLSCEQNLNHDAMYWYRQDPGQGLRLIYYSQIVNDFQKGDIAEGYSVSREKKESFPLTVTSAQKNPTAFYLCASAPPGTAYEQYFGPGTRLTVT.

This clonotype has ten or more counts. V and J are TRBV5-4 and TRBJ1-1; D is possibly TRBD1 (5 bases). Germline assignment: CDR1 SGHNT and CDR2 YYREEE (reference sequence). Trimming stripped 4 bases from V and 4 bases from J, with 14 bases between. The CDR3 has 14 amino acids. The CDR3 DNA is TGTGCCAGCAGCCGTGAAGGGGTTATCACTGAAGCTTTCTTT. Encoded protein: CASSREGVITEAFF.

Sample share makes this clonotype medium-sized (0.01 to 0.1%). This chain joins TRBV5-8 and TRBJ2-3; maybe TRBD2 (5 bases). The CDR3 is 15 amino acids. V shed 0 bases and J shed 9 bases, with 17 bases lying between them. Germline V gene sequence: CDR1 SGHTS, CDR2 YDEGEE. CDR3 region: CASSLGRGLTGTQYF. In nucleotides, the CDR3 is TGTGCCAGCAGCTTGGGTCGGGGTTTAACTGGGACGCAGTATTTT.

In DNA, the CDR3 is TGTGCCAGCAGCTCCGGGACCTTCAATCAGCCCCAGCATTTT. This gives the protein CASSSGTFNQPQHF. The V and J genes are TRBV6-2 or TRBV6-3 and TRBJ1-5; D might be TRBD1 (5 bases). The germline CDR1 and CDR2 sequences are MNHEY and SVGEGT. V lost 6 bases and J 3 bases, leaving 12 bases between the germline ends. This CDR3 contains 14 residues.

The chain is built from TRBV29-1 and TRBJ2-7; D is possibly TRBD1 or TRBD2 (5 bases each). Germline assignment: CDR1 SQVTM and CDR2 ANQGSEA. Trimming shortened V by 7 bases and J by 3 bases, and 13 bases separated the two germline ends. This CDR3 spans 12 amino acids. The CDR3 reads CSAGDPNYEQYF. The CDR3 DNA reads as TGCAGCGCCGGGGACCCAAACTACGAGCAGTACTTC.

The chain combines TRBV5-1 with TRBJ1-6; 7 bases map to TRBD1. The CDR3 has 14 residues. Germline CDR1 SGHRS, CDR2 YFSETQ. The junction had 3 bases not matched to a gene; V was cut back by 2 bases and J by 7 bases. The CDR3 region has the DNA TGCGCCAGCAGCTTTGACAGGGAAAATTCACCCCTCCACTTT. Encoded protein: CASSFDRENSPLHF. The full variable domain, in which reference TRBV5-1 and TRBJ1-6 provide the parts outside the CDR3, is KAGVTQTPRYLIKTRGQQVTLSCSPISGHRSVSWYQQTPGQGLQFLFEYFSETQRNKGNFPGRFSGRQFSNSRSEMNVSTLELGDSALYLCASSFDRENSPLHFGNGTRLTVT.

The CDR3 reads CASSAWTGYEQYF. In DNA form, the CDR3 reads TGTGCCAGCAGCGCCTGGACAGGGTACGAGCAGTACTTC. V gene TRBV7-9 combines with J gene TRBJ2-7; 8 nucleotides agree with TRBD1. V dropped 5 bases and J dropped 4; count of bases not matched to a gene: 4. The CDR3 has 13 residues. Germline V gene lookup returns CDR1 SEHNR and CDR2 FQNEAQ (reference sequence).

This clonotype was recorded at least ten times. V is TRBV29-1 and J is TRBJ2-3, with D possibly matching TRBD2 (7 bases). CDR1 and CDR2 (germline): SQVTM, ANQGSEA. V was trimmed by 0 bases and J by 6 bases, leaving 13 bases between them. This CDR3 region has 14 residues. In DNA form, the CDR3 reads TGCAGCGTTGAAGAGCGGGGGCAGGGGGATACGCAGTATTTT. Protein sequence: CSVEERGQGDTQYF.

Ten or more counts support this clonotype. The CDR3 nucleotides are TGTGCCAGCAGGTCCGGGACAGGGATCTCTGGCTACACCTTC. This encodes CASRSGTGISGYTF. The V gene is TRBV5-5, the J gene TRBJ1-2; 9 bases agree with TRBD1. The junction had 9 bases not matched to a gene; V was cut back by 5 bases and J by 7 bases. The CDR3 contains 14 residues. Germline V CDR1 and CDR2: SGHKS, YYEKEE (reference sequence).

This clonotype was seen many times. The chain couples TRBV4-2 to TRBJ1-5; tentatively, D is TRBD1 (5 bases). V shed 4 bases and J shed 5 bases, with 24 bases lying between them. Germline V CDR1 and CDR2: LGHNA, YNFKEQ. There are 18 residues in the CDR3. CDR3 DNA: TGTGCCAGCAGCCGGGGGTGGCAGGGCGGGGGAAGGGATCAGCCCCAGCATTTT. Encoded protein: CASSRGWQGGGRDQPQHF.

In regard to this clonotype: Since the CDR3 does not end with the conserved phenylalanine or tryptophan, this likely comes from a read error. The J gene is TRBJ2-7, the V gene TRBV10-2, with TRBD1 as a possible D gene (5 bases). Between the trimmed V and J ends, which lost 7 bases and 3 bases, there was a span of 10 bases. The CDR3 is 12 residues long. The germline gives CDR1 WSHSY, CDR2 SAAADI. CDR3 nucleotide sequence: TGCGCCAGCATGCAGGGTGGCTACGAGCAGTACTCC. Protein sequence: CASMQGGYEQYS.

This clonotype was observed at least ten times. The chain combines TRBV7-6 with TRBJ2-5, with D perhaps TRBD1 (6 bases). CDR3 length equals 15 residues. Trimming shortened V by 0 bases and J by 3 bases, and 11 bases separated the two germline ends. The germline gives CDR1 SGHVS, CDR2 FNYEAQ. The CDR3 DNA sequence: TGTGCCAGCAGCTTAGCCCACGGGACAAAAGAGACCCAGTACTTC. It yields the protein CASSLAHGTKETQYF.

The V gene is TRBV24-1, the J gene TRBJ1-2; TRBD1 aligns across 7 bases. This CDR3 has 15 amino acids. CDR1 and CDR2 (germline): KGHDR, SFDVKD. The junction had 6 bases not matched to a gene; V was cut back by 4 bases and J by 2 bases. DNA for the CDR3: TGTGCCACCAGTGACGCGGGACAGCCGAACTATGGCTACACCTTC. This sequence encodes CATSDAGQPNYGYTF.

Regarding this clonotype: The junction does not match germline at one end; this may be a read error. CDR3 in amino acids: CAIMVRNAGELFF. Here the CDR3 DNA reads TGTGCCATCATGGTACGGAACGCCGGGGAGCTGTTTTTT. The chain uses TRBV10-3 and TRBJ2-2; D uncertain. The CDR3 extends over 13 amino acids. Germline-derived CDR1 and CDR2 are ENHRY and SYGVKD.

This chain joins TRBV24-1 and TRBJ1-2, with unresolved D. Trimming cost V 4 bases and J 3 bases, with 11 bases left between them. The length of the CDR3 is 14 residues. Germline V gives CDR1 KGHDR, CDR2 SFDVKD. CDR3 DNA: TGTGCCACCAGTGAGGGCGGTCGTCACTATGGCTACACCTTC. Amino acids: CATSEGGRHYGYTF.

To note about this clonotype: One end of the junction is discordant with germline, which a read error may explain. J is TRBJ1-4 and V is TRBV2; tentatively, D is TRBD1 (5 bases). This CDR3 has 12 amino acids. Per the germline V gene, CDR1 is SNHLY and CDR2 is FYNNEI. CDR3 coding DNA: TGTGCCAGCACAGGGAATGACGAAAAACTGCTTTTT. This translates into CASTGNDEKLLF. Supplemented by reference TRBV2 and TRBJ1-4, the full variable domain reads EPEVTQTPSHQVTQMGQEVILRCVPISNHLYFYWYRQILGQKVEFLVSFYNNEISEKSEIFDDQFSVERPDGSNFTLKIRSTKLEDSAMYFCASTGNDEKLLFGSGTQLSVL.

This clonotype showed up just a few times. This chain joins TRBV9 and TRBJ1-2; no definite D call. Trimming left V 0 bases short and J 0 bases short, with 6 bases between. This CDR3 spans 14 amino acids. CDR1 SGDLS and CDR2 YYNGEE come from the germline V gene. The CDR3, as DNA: TGTGCCAGCAGCGTAGGGCAGGCTAACTATGGCTACACCTTC. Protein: CASSVGQANYGYTF.

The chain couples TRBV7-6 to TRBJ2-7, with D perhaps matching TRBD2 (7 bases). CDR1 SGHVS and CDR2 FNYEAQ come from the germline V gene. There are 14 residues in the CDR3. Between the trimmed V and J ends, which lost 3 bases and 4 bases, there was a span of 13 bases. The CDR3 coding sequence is TGTGCCAGCAGCTTTGGGGGGGGGCGGTACGAGCAGTACTTC. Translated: CASSFGGGRYEQYF.

The chain's CDR3 is CASSSPSDRVNEQFF. The CDR3 DNA reads TGTGCCAGCAGCTCCCCCTCGGACAGGGTCAATGAGCAGTTCTTC. The rearrangement uses TRBV11-2 and TRBJ2-1; 8 bases line up with TRBD1. Trimming at V came to 4 bases and at J to 6 bases, leaving 8 bases not matched to a gene. The V gene's germline CDR1 is SGHAT and CDR2 FQNNGV. The length of the CDR3 is 15 residues.

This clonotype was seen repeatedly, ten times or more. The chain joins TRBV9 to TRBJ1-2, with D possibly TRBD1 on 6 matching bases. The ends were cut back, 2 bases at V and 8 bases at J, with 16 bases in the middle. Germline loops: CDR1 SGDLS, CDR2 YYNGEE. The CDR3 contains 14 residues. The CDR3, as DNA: TGTGCCAGCAGCGTTATAACAGGGCCGGAGGGCTACACCTTC. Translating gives CASSVITGPEGYTF.

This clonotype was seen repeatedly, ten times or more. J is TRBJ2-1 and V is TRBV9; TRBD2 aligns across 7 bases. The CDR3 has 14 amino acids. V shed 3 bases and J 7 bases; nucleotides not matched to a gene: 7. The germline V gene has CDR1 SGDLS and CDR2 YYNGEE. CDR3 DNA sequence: TGTGCCAGCAGCGGGTGGGAGGGTTGGAATGAGCAGTTCTTC. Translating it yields CASSGWEGWNEQFF.

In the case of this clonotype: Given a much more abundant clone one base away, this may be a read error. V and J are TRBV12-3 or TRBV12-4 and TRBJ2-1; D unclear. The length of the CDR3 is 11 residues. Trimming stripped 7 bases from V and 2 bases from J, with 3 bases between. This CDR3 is CASTPYNEQFF. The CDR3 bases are TGTGCCAGCACCCCCTACAATGAGCAGTTCTTC.